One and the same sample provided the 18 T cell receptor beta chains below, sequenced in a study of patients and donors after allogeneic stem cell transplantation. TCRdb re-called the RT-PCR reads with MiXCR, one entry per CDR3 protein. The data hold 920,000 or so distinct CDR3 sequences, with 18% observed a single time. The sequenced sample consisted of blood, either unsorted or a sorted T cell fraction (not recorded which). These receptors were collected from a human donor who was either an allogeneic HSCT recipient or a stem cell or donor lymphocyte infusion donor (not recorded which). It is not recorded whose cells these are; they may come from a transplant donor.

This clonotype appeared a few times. The CDR3 sequence: CSASPPGRGNRTVYGYTF. CDR3 sequence (DNA): TGCAGTGCTAGTCCCCCCGGGCGGGGAAACCGGACCGTCTATGGCTACACCTTC. V and J are TRBV20-1 and TRBJ1-2; D call uncertain. The CDR3 is 18 residues long. Trimming left V 3 bases short and J 4 bases short, with 27 bases between. Germline V CDR1 and CDR2: DFQATT, SNEGSKA (reference sequence).

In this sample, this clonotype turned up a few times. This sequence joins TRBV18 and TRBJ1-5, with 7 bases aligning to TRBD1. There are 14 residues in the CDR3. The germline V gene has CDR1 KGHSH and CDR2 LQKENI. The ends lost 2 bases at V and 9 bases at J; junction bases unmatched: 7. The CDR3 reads CASSPDRALGPQHF. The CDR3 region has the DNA TGTGCCAGCTCACCAGACAGGGCGCTAGGGCCCCAGCATTTT.

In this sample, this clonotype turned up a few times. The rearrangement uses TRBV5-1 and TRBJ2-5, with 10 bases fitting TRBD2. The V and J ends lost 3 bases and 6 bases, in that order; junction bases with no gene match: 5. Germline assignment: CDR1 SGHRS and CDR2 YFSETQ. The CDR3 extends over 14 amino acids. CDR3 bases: TGCGCCAGCAGCTACCTAGCGGGAGTGAAGACCCAGTACTTC. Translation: CASSYLAGVKTQYF.

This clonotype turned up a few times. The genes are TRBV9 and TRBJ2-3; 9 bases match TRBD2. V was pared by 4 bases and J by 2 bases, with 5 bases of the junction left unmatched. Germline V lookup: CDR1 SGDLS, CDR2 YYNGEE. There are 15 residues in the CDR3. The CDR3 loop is CASSNSGGLTDTQYF. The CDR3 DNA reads TGTGCCAGCAGCAATAGCGGGGGACTCACAGATACGCAGTATTTT.

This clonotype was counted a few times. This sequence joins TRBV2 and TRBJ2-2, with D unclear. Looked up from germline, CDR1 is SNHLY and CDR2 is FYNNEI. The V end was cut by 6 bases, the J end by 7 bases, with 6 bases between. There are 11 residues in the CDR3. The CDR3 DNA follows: TGTGCCAGCAGGGAAATCGGGGAGCTGTTTTTT. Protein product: CASREIGELFF.

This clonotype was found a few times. The CDR3 coding sequence is TGTGCCAGCAGCCGAGCTTGGACAGCCCTTCTGGGTGGCTACACCTTC. Its translation: CASSRAWTALLGGYTF. The chain is built from TRBV3-1 and TRBJ1-2, with D possibly matching TRBD1 (6 bases). The CDR3 loop spans 16 amino acids. V lost 4 bases, J lost 7 bases, and 22 bases lay in between. The germline V gene encodes CDR1 LGHDT and CDR2 YNNKEL (reference sequence).

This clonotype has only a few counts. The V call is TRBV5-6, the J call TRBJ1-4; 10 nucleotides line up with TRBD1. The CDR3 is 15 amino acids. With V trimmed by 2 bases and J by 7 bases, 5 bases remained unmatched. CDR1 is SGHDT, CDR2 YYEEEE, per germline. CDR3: CASSFSRTGGEKLFF. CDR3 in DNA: TGTGCCAGCAGCTTTTCCAGGACAGGGGGTGAAAAACTGTTTTTT.

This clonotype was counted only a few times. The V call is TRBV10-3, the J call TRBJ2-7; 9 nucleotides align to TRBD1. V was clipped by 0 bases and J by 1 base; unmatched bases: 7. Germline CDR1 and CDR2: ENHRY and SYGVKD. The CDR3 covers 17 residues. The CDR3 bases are TGTGCCATCAGTGAGTCTTTAGGGACAGGGTCTTCCTACGAGCAGTACTTC. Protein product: CAISESLGTGSSYEQYF.

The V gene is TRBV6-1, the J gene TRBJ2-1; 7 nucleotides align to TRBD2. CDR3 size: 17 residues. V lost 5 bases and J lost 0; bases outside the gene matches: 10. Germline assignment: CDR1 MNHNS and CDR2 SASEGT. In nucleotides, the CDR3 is TGTGCCAGCAGTAACGAACCGGGGACTAACTCCTACAATGAGCAGTTCTTC. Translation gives CASSNEPGTNSYNEQFF.

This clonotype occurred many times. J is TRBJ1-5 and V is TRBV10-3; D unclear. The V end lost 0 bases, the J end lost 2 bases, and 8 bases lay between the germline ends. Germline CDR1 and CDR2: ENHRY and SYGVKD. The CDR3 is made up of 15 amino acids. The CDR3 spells CAISESEYGNQPQHF. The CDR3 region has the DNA TGTGCCATCAGTGAGTCGGAGTACGGCAATCAGCCCCAGCATTTT.

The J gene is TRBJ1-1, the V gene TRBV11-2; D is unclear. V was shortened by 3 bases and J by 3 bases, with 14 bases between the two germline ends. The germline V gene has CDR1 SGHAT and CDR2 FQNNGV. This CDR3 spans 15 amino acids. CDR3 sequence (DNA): TGTGCCAGCAGCTTGGCGAGACGGACGGACACTGAAGCTTTCTTT. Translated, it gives CASSLARRTDTEAFF. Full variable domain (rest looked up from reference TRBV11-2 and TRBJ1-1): EAGVAQSPRYKIIEKRQSVAFWCNPISGHATLYWYQQILGQGPKLLIQFQNNGVVDDSQLPKDRFSAERLKGVDSTLKIQPAKLEDSAVYLCASSLARRTDTEAFFGQGTRLTVV.

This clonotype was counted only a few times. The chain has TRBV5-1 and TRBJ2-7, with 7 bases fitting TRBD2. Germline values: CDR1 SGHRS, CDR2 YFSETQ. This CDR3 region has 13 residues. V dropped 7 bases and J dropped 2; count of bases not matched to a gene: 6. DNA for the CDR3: TGCGCCAGCGCGCGCGGGGGTACCTACGAGCAGTACTTC. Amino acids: CASARGGTYEQYF.

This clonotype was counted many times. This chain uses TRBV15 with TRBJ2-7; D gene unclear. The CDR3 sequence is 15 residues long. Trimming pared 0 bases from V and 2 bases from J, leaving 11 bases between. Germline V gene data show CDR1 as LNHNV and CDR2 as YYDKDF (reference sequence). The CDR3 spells CATSRDPGRTYEQYF. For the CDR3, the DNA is TGTGCCACCAGCAGAGATCCGGGTAGAACCTACGAGCAGTACTTC.

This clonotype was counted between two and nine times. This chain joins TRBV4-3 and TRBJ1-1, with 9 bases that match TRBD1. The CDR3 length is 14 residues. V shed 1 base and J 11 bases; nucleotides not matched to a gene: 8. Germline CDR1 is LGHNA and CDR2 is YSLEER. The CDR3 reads CASSQGDRALWAFF. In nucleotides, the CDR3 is TGCGCCAGCAGCCAAGGGGACAGGGCATTGTGGGCTTTCTTT.

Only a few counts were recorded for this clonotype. CDR3 sequence reads: CSASPTDRQTYNEQFF. CDR3 coding DNA: TGCAGTGCTAGTCCCACCGACAGACAGACCTACAATGAGCAGTTCTTC. V is TRBV20-1 and J is TRBJ2-1; possible D gene TRBD1, 5 bases. The CDR3 sequence is 16 residues long. V was cut by 3 bases and J by 2 bases, with 17 bases left in between. The germline V gene has CDR1 DFQATT and CDR2 SNEGSKA (reference sequence).

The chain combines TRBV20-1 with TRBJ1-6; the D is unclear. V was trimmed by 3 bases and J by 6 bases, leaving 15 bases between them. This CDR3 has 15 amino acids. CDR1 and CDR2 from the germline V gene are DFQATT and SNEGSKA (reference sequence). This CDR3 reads CSARGNEARNSPLHF. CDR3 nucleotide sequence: TGCAGTGCTAGGGGGAATGAGGCCCGTAATTCACCCCTCCACTTT.

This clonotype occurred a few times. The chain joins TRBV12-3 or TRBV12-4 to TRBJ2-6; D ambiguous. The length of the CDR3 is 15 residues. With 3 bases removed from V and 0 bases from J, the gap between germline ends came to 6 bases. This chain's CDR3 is CASSFASSGANVLTF. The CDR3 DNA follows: TGTGCCAGCAGTTTTGCGAGCTCTGGGGCCAACGTCCTGACTTTC.

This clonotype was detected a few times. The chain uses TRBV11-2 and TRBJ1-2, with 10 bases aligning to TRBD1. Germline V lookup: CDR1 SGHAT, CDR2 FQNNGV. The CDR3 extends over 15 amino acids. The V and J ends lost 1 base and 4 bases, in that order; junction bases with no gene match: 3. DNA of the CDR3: TGTGCCAGCAGCTTAGGACAGGGGGCAACCTATGGCTACACCTTC. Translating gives CASSLGQGATYGYTF.